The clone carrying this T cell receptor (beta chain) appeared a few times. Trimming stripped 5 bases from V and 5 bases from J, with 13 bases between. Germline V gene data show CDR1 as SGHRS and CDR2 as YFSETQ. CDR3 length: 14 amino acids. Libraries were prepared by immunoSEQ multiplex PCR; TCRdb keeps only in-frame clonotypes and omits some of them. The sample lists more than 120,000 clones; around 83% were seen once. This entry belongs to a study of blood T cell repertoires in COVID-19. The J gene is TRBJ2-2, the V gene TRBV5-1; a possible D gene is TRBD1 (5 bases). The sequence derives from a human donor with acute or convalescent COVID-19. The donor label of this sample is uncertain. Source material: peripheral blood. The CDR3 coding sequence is TGCGCCAGCAGTGATAGGGGTGGTACCGGGGAGCTGTTTTTT. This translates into CASSDRGGTGELFF. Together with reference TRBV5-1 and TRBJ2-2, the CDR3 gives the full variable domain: KAGVTQTPRYLIKTRGQQVTLSCSPISGHRSVSWYQQTPGQGLQFLFEYFSETQRNKGNFPGRFSGRQFSNSRSEMNVSTLELGDSALYLCASSDRGGTGELFFGEGSRLTVL.